This paragraph covers one T cell receptor (beta chain) sequence. Germline V gene data show CDR1 as DFQATT and CDR2 as SNEGSKA (reference sequence). The CDR3 loop spans 13 amino acids. The J segment lost 1 base and the V segment lost 5 bases, leaving 1 base of the junction unmatched. This sample was taken from a study of CD8 T cells in Susac syndrome. TCR beta sequences were obtained from blood CD8+ and CD4+ T cells. It was with random hexamers that 0.5 to 1 ug RNA was reverse transcribed. TCRdb called the immunoSEQ multiplex PCR reads again in MiXCR, with one record for every CDR3 protein. This table holds around 130,000 distinct CDR3 sequences, 85% to 95% found once.

The rearrangement links TRBV20-1 to TRBJ2-3, with 9 bases that match TRBD2. Sequenced input: CD4+ T cells from PBMCs. The sequence was collected from a human donor with multiple sclerosis. The CDR3 reads CSAVAGGTDTQYF. The CDR3, as DNA: TGCAGTGCTGTAGCGGGGGGCACAGATACGCAGTATTTT.